What follows are 15 T cell receptor beta chains derived from one specimen sequenced in a study of T cell clonality in common variable immunodeficiency. Profiled with immunoSEQ multiplex PCR; TCRdb holds only in-frame clones, not every one. This sample carries approximately 64,000 clones, none of them present only once. The sample taken for sequencing was peripheral blood mononuclear cells. Every receptor here comes from a person aged 18 to 70 in good health.

This clone came up many times. The read falls 3 residues short of the CDR3 end, and the missing part is taken from the germline J gene. This rearrangement joins TRBV11-2 to TRBJ1-2, with 9 bases matching TRBD1. Germline V gene data show CDR1 as SGHAT and CDR2 as FQNNGV. This CDR3 spans 14 amino acids. The CDR3 DNA, read in part, is TGTGCCAGCAGCCGGGACAGGGCGGGGGAGGGC. Encoded protein: CASSRDRAGEG. In full, the CDR3 is CASSRDRAGEGYTF. Looking up the rest from reference TRBV11-2 and TRBJ1-2 gives the full variable domain: EAGVAQSPRYKIIEKRQSVAFWCNPISGHATLYWYQQILGQGPKLLIQFQNNGVVDDSQLPKDRFSAERLKGVDSTLKIQPAKLEDSAVYLCASSRDRAGEGYTFGSGTRLTVV.

This clone was counted many times. The DNA ends 3 residues before the CDR3 does, and the rest of the CDR3 is filled in from the germline J gene. The sample has other DNA sequences that encode this CDR3 too. The chain couples TRBV30 to TRBJ2-1, with 9 bases lining up with TRBD1. Trimming at V came to 4 bases and at J to 3 bases, leaving 4 bases not matched to a gene. Germline-derived CDR1 and CDR2 are GTSNPN and SVGIG (reference sequence). The CDR3 loop spans 14 amino acids. The CDR3 spells CAWNDRGNYNEQFF. CDR3 bases read: TGTGCCTGGAACGACAGGGGGAACTACAATGAG.

The table lists this clone with many counts. The read falls 3 residues short of the CDR3 end, and the missing part is taken from the germline J gene. The J gene is TRBJ2-5, the V gene TRBV7-8, with TRBD2 identical over 7 bases. The CDR3 covers 13 residues. Looked up from germline, CDR1 is SGHVS and CDR2 is FQNEAQ. The V gene end was trimmed by 5 bases and the J gene end by 3 bases; junction bases not matched to a gene: 3. CDR3 in amino acids: CASSTGTKETQYF. CDR3 bases read: TGTGCCAGCAGCACGGGGACTAAAGAGACC. The variable domain in full, with the rest retrieved from reference TRBV7-8 and TRBJ2-5, is GAGVSQSPRYKVAKRGQDVALRCDPISGHVSLFWYQQALGQGPEFLTYFQNEAQLDKSGLPSDRFFAERPEGSVSTLKIQRTQQEDSAVYLCASSTGTKETQYFGPGTRLLVL.

This clone appeared many times. The read finishes 3 residues shy of the CDR3 end, and the germline J gene is used to complete it. The V gene is TRBV28, the J gene TRBJ2-7, with D hard to call. The CDR3 is 12 residues long. The V gene's germline CDR1 is MDHEN and CDR2 SYDVKM. Trimming removed 2 bases from V and 6 bases from J, with 8 bases in between. Partial CDR3 DNA: TGTGCCAGCAGTTTAGTTTCCCGCGAG. This gives the protein CASSLVSRE. The whole CDR3 sequence is CASSLVSREQYF.

This clone was found many times. The read stops 3 residues short of the end of the CDR3; the missing end is completed from the germline J gene. This sample also contains other DNA sequences that code for the same CDR3. The rearrangement links TRBV19 to TRBJ1-5, with 7 nucleotides matching TRBD1. The V gene's germline CDR1 is LNHDA and CDR2 SQIVND (reference sequence). With 9 bases clipped from V and 0 bases from J, the junction kept 2 bases outside the gene matches. CDR3 length equals 13 residues. The covered CDR3 bases are TGTGCCAGCAGGACAGGTAGCAATCAGCCC. Its protein is CASRTGSNQP. The complete CDR3 reads CASRTGSNQPQHF.

In its sample, this clone was seen many times. The read ends 3 residues before the CDR3 terminus; that terminus is restored from the germline J gene. This sequence joins TRBV7-9 and TRBJ2-7; D uncertain. Germline V gives CDR1 SEHNR, CDR2 FQNEAQ (reference sequence). Trimming took 5 bases from V and 1 from J, leaving 9 bases between them. The CDR3 spans 13 residues. The CDR3 DNA, read in part, is TGTGCCAGCAGCCCCAGTTTTTCCTACGAG. Its protein product is CASSPSFSYE. The entire CDR3 is CASSPSFSYEQYF.

Ten or more counts support this clone. The sequenced fragment ends 3 residues before the CDR3 boundary, so the rest is inferred from the germline J gene. The rearrangement joins TRBV10-3 to TRBJ2-1; 9 nucleotides match TRBD2. The CDR3 is made up of 15 amino acids. V lost 6 bases, J lost 9 bases, and 12 bases stayed unmatched. Germline V CDR1 and CDR2: ENHRY, SYGVKD. The CDR3 spells CAIREGLAGTFEQFF. Incomplete CDR3 DNA: TGTGCCATCAGAGAGGGACTAGCCGGGACTTTTGAG.

This clone was seen repeatedly, ten times or more. Read sequence stops 3 residues before the CDR3 end, and the germline J gene provides the missing end. The rearrangement links TRBV10-3 to TRBJ2-7; 8 nucleotides align to TRBD1. CDR3 length: 19 amino acids. The germline CDR1 and CDR2 sequences are ENHRY and SYGVKD. V lost 0 bases to trimming and J lost 3 bases; unmatched junction nucleotides: 16. CDR3 sequence reads: CAISESKVRGTGTYYEQYF. CDR3 DNA, as far as it was read: TGTGCCATCAGTGAGTCTAAAGTACGCGGGACAGGAACCTACTACGAG.

There are many counts of this clone. The observed sequence ends 3 residues before the CDR3 terminus, with the missing tail filled in from the germline J gene. The chain combines TRBV15 with TRBJ1-6; possible D gene TRBD1, 5 bases. Trimming removed 8 bases from V and 5 bases from J, with 10 bases in between. CDR1 and CDR2 (germline): LNHNV, YYDKDF (reference sequence). The CDR3 covers 13 residues. The covered CDR3 bases are TGTGCCACCTCACCCAGGGATAATTCACCC. It codes for CATSPRDNSP. The whole CDR3 protein reads CATSPRDNSPLHF. The full variable domain, in which reference TRBV15 and TRBJ1-6 provide the parts outside the CDR3, is DAMVIQNPRYQVTQFGKPVTLSCSQTLNHNVMYWYQQKSSQAPKLLFHYYDKDFNNEADTPDNFQSRRPNTSFCFLDIRSPGLGDTAMYLCATSPRDNSPLHFGNGTRLTVT.

This clone has at least ten counts. The sequenced fragment ends 3 residues before the CDR3 boundary, so the rest is inferred from the germline J gene. The J gene is TRBJ2-7, the V gene TRBV7-9, with 11 bases identical to TRBD2. V was clipped by 3 bases and J by 4 bases; unmatched bases: 5. Germline lookup yields CDR1 SEHNR and CDR2 FQNEAQ (reference sequence). The CDR3 length is 15 residues. The DNA read from the CDR3 is TGTGCCAGCAGCTTCTCGGGGACTAGCGGTTACGAG. Translated: CASSFSGTSGYE. The CDR3, in full, reads CASSFSGTSGYEQYF.

Ten or more counts support this clone. With the read ending 3 residues before the CDR3 end, the germline J gene is used to fill in that end. This chain links TRBV10-3 with TRBJ1-4; no definite D call. Trimming took 6 bases from V and 0 from J, leaving 11 bases between them. The CDR3 is made up of 15 amino acids. Germline V gives CDR1 ENHRY, CDR2 SYGVKD. The CDR3 bases that were read are TGTGCCATCAGCGACTCACACTCAACTAATGAAAAA. Translation: CAISDSHSTNEK. The full CDR3 reads CAISDSHSTNEKLFF.

This clone was observed many times. The read terminates 3 residues before the CDR3 end, so the remaining end is supplied by the germline J gene. The chain employs TRBV2 and TRBJ2-1; 12 bases are shared with TRBD2. The CDR3 extends over 17 amino acids. With V trimmed by 6 bases and J by 8 bases, 14 bases remained unmatched. The germline gives CDR1 SNHLY, CDR2 FYNNEI. The DNA read from the CDR3 is TGTGCCAGCAGCCGAGGAATGACTAGCGGGAGCTTAGATGAG. The encoded protein is CASSRGMTSGSLDE. In full, the CDR3 is CASSRGMTSGSLDEQFF.

This clone appeared many times. From the germline J gene comes the end of the CDR3, since the read stops 3 residues before it. The chain combines TRBV18 with TRBJ1-2; 9 nucleotides match TRBD1. J was trimmed by 6 bases and V by 3 bases; bases with no gene match: 2. Germline loops: CDR1 KGHSH, CDR2 LQKENI. This CDR3 region has 13 residues. The CDR3 protein is CASSPGTGNGYTF. The CDR3 bases that were read are TGTGCCAGCTCACCCGGGACAGGGAATGGC.

This clone was recorded many times. The observed sequence ends 3 residues before the CDR3 terminus, with the missing tail filled in from the germline J gene. This chain uses TRBV10-3 with TRBJ2-7; D remains ambiguous. The germline V gene encodes CDR1 ENHRY and CDR2 SYGVKD. This CDR3 region has 14 residues. V gave up 0 bases and J gave up 2 bases, with 8 bases separating them. CDR3 protein: CAISESGLAYEQYF. The covered CDR3 bases are TGTGCCATCAGTGAGTCGGGCCTTGCCTACGAG.

This clone was seen repeatedly, ten times or more. The CDR3 end falls 3 residues outside the read, so it is completed with the germline J gene. The rearrangement joins TRBV30 to TRBJ2-3, with D possibly TRBD2 on 6 matching bases. This CDR3 has 16 amino acids. CDR1 GTSNPN and CDR2 SVGIG come from the germline V gene (reference sequence). V was clipped by 3 bases and J by 2 bases, with 18 bases between them. CDR3 DNA (partial): TGTGCCTGGAGGGAGTGGGACTCCCTCCACACAGATACG. This gives the protein CAWREWDSLHTDT. The whole CDR3 sequence reads CAWREWDSLHTDTQYF.